This TCR beta chain was observed in a study of T cells in Graves' hyperthyroidism and ophthalmopathy. This clonotype was found many times. The antigen is unknown. The junction had 6 bases not matched to a gene; V was cut back by 0 bases and J by 3 bases. CDR3 length: 17 residues. Germline V gene sequence: CDR1 SGHDN, CDR2 FVKESK. The diagnostic basis comprised clinical symptoms, serum thyroxine and TRAb, thyroid ultrasound and orbital computed tomography. Amplified TCR beta CDR3 regions derived from RNA transcripts. Using the HTBI primer set, a first-round RT-PCR was run on the TCR CDR3. One entry per CDR3 protein results from TCRdb running MiXCR on the multiplex PCR reads. Here the sample spans 270,000 or so distinct CDR3 sequences, around 15% being singletons. Regarding the study as a whole: Peripheral blood also featured most of the thyroid clonotypes expanded above 0.001. A 13 V-J signature model discriminated ophthalmopathy versus stable hyperthyroidism.

Material for sequencing was blood. The TCR comes from a woman aged 45-60 years with Graves' hyperthyroidism that later progressed to Graves' ophthalmopathy. The rearrangement joins TRBV14 to TRBJ2-7; 12 bases match TRBD2. CDR3 nucleotides: TGTGCCAGCAGCCAAGATACCGGACTAGCGGGATACTACGAGCAGTACTTC. Protein product: CASSQDTGLAGYYEQYF.